Listed below are T cell receptor beta chains from one sample, sequenced in a study of OX40 agonist ivuxolimab in advanced cancers. The repertoire was sequenced with immunoSEQ multiplex PCR; TCRdb's copy has only in-frame clones and lacks some. This table holds about 60,000 clones, 84% found once. The sample in question was CD4+ or CD8+ T cells sorted from blood, obtained in a trial of the OX40 agonist ivuxolimab. Receptor source: an adult with an advanced solid tumor such as melanoma, head and neck, liver or kidney cancer. The CDR3 runs from the conserved cysteine through the conserved F or W. The D gene is left open where the match is weak. The size of a clone is reported for some rows only, either as once, few or many, or as a class for expanded clones.

d_gene	abundance	j_gene	v_gene	CDR3aa	CDR3nt
NA	NA	TRBJ1-3	TRBV7-9	CASSRGLGGGAGNTIYF	TGTGCCAGCAGCCGGGGGTTAGGAGGAGGAGCTGGAAACACCATATATTTT
TRBD1	NA	TRBJ2-2	TRBV2	CASSRQGAHTGELFF	TGTGCCAGCAGTAGACAGGGGGCTCACACCGGGGAGCTGTTTTTT
TRBD1	NA	TRBJ1-2	TRBV5-1	CASSLAGTVYGYTF	TGCGCCAGCAGCTTGGCCGGGACAGTCTATGGCTACACCTTC
TRBD2	NA	TRBJ2-2	TRBV5-1	CASSSRLAGDNTGELFF	TGCGCCAGCAGCTCCCGACTAGCGGGAGACAACACCGGGGAGCTGTTTTTT
NA	NA	TRBJ2-5	TRBV7-8	CASSLRGQETQYF	TGTGCCAGCAGCTTAAGGGGGCAAGAGACCCAGTACTTC
TRBD1	NA	TRBJ1-1	TRBV18	CASSPGTGRDTEAFF	TGTGCCAGCTCACCAGGGACAGGGAGGGACACTGAAGCTTTCTTT
NA	NA	TRBJ2-2	TRBV5-6	CASSFGATGTGGELFF	TGTGCCAGCAGCTTTGGGGCCACAGGGACGGGCGGGGAGCTGTTTTTT
NA	NA	TRBJ2-5	TRBV9	CASSVEGAPQETQYF	TGTGCCAGCAGCGTAGAAGGTGCCCCCCAAGAGACCCAGTACTTC
NA	NA	TRBJ2-3	TRBV9	CASSVAGGGGGTDTQYF	TGTGCCAGCAGCGTAGCGGGGGGCGGGGGAGGCACAGATACGCAGTATTTT
NA	NA	TRBJ1-6	TRBV4-1	CASSQDGRANSPLHF	TGCGCCAGCAGCCAAGACGGGCGGGCCAATTCACCCCTCCACTTT
TRBD1	NA	TRBJ1-4	TRBV15	CATSRDGTGYEKLFF	TGTGCCACCAGCAGAGACGGGACAGGGTATGAAAAACTGTTTTTT
NA	NA	TRBJ2-5	TRBV5-4	CASSLQGLETQYF	TGTGCCAGCAGCTTGCAAGGGTTGGAGACCCAGTACTTC
NA	NA	TRBJ2-1	TRBV27	CASSLKGGTSYNEQFF	TGTGCCAGCAGTTTAAAGGGGGGCACCTCCTACAATGAGCAGTTCTTC
TRBD1	NA	TRBJ2-6	TRBV10-2	CATPSGTGISGANVLTF	TGCGCCACCCCCTCAGGGACAGGGATCTCTGGGGCCAACGTCCTGACTTTC
NA	NA	TRBJ2-5	TRBV18	CASSPPGVGGETQYF	TGTGCCAGCTCACCACCGGGGGTGGGAGGAGAGACCCAGTACTTC
TRBD1	once	TRBJ2-1	TRBV5-6	CASSSPGQPYNEQFF	TGTGCCAGCAGTTCCCCGGGACAGCCCTACAATGAGCAGTTCTTC
NA	NA	TRBJ1-2	TRBV11-2	CASSLNWHGYTF	TGTGCCAGCAGCCTAAACTGGCATGGCTACACCTTC
TRBD1	NA	TRBJ1-4	TRBV9	CASSAGGGAGGEKLFF	TGTGCCAGCAGCGCCGGTGGTGGGGCAGGGGGAGAAAAACTGTTTTTT
NA	NA	TRBJ1-1	TRBV14	CASSLGQNTEAFF	TGTGCCAGCAGCCTCGGACAGAACACTGAAGCTTTCTTT
TRBD2	NA	TRBJ2-7	TRBV27	CASSLSPGTSGGRVESYEQYF	TGTGCCAGCAGCCTATCCCCTGGGACTAGCGGGGGTCGCGTTGAGTCCTACGAGCAGTACTTC
TRBD2	NA	TRBJ2-1	TRBV2	CASRKNSGGDNEQFF	TGTGCCAGCAGGAAAAATAGCGGGGGGGACAATGAGCAGTTCTTC
NA	NA	TRBJ1-1	TRBV4-3	CASSLNQGRTGAFF	TGCGCCAGCAGCCTTAACCAGGGACGAACGGGAGCTTTCTTT
TRBD1	NA	TRBJ1-2	TRBV5-6	CASSSGDRYRFGYTF	TGTGCCAGCAGCTCGGGGGACAGGTACAGATTTGGCTACACCTTC
NA	NA	TRBJ2-7	TRBV28	CASSLGPGLTYEQYF	TGTGCCAGCAGTTTAGGTCCAGGGCTTACCTACGAGCAGTACTTC
NA	NA	TRBJ1-1	TRBV7-7	CASSPTLMNTEAFF	TGTGCCAGCAGCCCCACACTGATGAACACTGAAGCTTTCTTT
TRBD2	once	TRBJ2-7	TRBV30	CAWSASPRLADYEQYF	TGTGCCTGGAGTGCCTCCCCCCGACTAGCGGATTACGAGCAGTACTTC
NA	NA	TRBJ1-1	TRBV6-5	CASSPGANTEAFF	TGTGCCAGCAGTCCAGGGGCGAACACTGAAGCTTTCTTT
NA	few	TRBJ2-5	TRBV20-1	CSANSQETQYF	TGCAGTGCTAACAGCCAAGAGACCCAGTACTTC
NA	NA	TRBJ1-1	TRBV7-9	CASTHGGVRAQAEAFF	TGTGCCAGCACCCATGGGGGGGTTAGGGCCCAGGCTGAAGCTTTCTTT
NA	NA	TRBJ2-7	TRBV6-5	CASSPPGPQIYEQYF	TGTGCCAGCTCCCCCCCCGGCCCTCAAATTTACGAGCAGTACTTC
NA	NA	TRBJ2-5	TRBV5-5	CASSSRTGQETQYF	TGTGCCAGCAGCTCCAGGACGGGCCAAGAGACCCAGTACTTC
TRBD2	NA	TRBJ2-2	TRBV7-2	CASTNLGLAGGINTGELFF	TGTGCCAGCACCAACCTCGGACTAGCGGGAGGTATTAACACCGGGGAGCTGTTTTTT
TRBD1	NA	TRBJ2-1	TRBV5-1	CASTLGGTGENEQFF	TGCGCCAGCACCCTGGGAGGGACAGGGGAGAATGAGCAGTTCTTC
TRBD1	NA	TRBJ1-1	TRBV27	CASSLTRGVGTEAFF	TGTGCCAGCAGTCTCACCAGGGGGGTGGGCACTGAAGCTTTCTTT
NA	NA	TRBJ1-3	TRBV15	CATSRDYFDTIYF	TGTGCCACCAGCAGAGATTATTTTGACACCATATATTTT
NA	NA	TRBJ2-5	TRBV12-5	CASGLVRGAQYF	TGTGCTAGTGGTTTGGTACGTGGCGCCCAGTACTTC
NA	once	TRBJ2-1	TRBV28	CASSRGSGVVSENEQFF	TGTGCCAGCAGCCGGGGATCGGGGGTGGTGTCCGAGAATGAGCAGTTCTTC
NA	NA	TRBJ2-2	TRBV29-1	CSVDREYTGELFF	TGCAGCGTTGACAGAGAGTACACCGGGGAGCTGTTTTTT
TRBD2	once	TRBJ2-1	TRBV7-7	CASSLQASGGDEQFF	TGTGCCAGCAGCTTACAGGCTAGCGGGGGGGATGAGCAGTTCTTC
NA	NA	TRBJ2-3	TRBV6-5	CASRPQSSTDTQYF	TGTGCCAGCAGGCCCCAATCTAGCACAGATACGCAGTATTTT
NA	NA	TRBJ1-3	TRBV5-6	CASSLETGFSGNTIYF	TGTGCCAGCAGCTTGGAAACAGGGTTTTCTGGAAACACCATATATTTT
NA	NA	TRBJ1-6	TRBV7-8	CASSLVRGPLHF	TGTGCCAGCAGCTTAGTACGCGGACCCCTCCACTTT
NA	NA	TRBJ1-2	TRBV6-6	CASSYGRQAVNYGYTF	TGTGCCAGCAGTTACGGTAGACAGGCTGTTAACTATGGCTACACCTTC
NA	NA	TRBJ2-7	TRBV5-5	CASSLAGQAVSGYEQYF	TGTGCCAGCAGCTTGGCGGGCCAGGCGGTTAGCGGATACGAGCAGTACTTC